The rows below give T cell receptor beta chains drawn from one sample of a study of blood T cell repertoires in COVID-19. TCRdb keeps only in-frame clones here, not all; method: immunoSEQ multiplex PCR. In the table there are some 87,000 clones, about 81% of which are singletons. Sequenced: peripheral blood. All receptors derive from a human donor in a cohort sampled during active COVID-19. Both conserved end residues are part of each CDR3. Fields, in order: J gene, clone size, CDR3 length, D gene, V gene, CDR3 DNA, CDR3 protein. A D gene is named only where the DNA matches it firmly. Not every row has a clone size; where given, it reads once, few, many or a size class.

J: TRBJ2-3
size: few
length: 15
D: NA
V: TRBV15
DNA: TGTGCCACCAGTAGAAAAGGGGTGAGCACAGATACGCAGTATTTT
CDR3: CATSRKGVSTDTQYF

J: TRBJ1-3
size: NA
length: 16
D: TRBD1
V: TRBV4-2
DNA: TGTGCCAGCAGCCCCCGGGCCGGGACAGGGAAATACACCATATATTTT
CDR3: CASSPRAGTGKYTIYF

J: TRBJ2-7
size: few
length: 16
D: NA
V: TRBV5-1
DNA: TGCGCCAGCAGCTCCTACCAGGCCGGATCAACCTACGAGCAGTACTTC
CDR3: CASSSYQAGSTYEQYF

J: TRBJ2-3
size: NA
length: 12
D: NA
V: TRBV7-2
DNA: TGTGCCAGCAGCTCCGACAGCTATACGCAGTATTTT
CDR3: CASSSDSYTQYF

J: TRBJ2-7
size: NA
length: 14
D: TRBD1
V: TRBV6-6
DNA: TGTGCCAGCAGCACAAGACAGGGCTCCTACGAGCAGTACTTC
CDR3: CASSTRQGSYEQYF

J: TRBJ2-3
size: NA
length: 18
D: NA
V: TRBV9
DNA: TGTGCCAGCAGCGTAGGCGGGGGCCCACCCTATCACACAGATACGCAGTATTTT
CDR3: CASSVGGGPPYHTDTQYF

J: TRBJ1-4
size: few
length: 14
D: TRBD1
V: TRBV7-2
DNA: TGTGCCAGCAGCTTAGGTGGACAGGCATGGAAACTGTTTTTT
CDR3: CASSLGGQAWKLFF

J: TRBJ2-2
size: NA
length: 15
D: TRBD1
V: TRBV2
DNA: TGTGCCAGCAGTGACAAGGGGGCCAGGACCGGGGAGCTGTTTTTT
CDR3: CASSDKGARTGELFF

J: TRBJ1-4
size: few
length: 15
D: TRBD1
V: TRBV19
DNA: TGTGCCAGTAGTTCGGACAGGGGTACCTTGAAAAAACTGTTTTTT
CDR3: CASSSDRGTLKKLFF

J: TRBJ1-1
size: NA
length: 14
D: TRBD1
V: TRBV29-1
DNA: TGCAGCGTGGCCCGGGACAGAGCGAGCACTGAAGCTTTCTTT
CDR3: CSVARDRASTEAFF

J: TRBJ1-4
size: NA
length: 16
D: NA
V: TRBV9
DNA: TGTGCCAGCAGCGCCCCAAGGACAAAGGGAGGCGAAAAACTGTTTTTT
CDR3: CASSAPRTKGGEKLFF

J: TRBJ2-7
size: NA
length: 14
D: TRBD1
V: TRBV18
DNA: TGTGCCAGCTCACAAGACAGGGGGAAATACGAGCAGTACTTC
CDR3: CASSQDRGKYEQYF

J: TRBJ2-2
size: NA
length: 14
D: NA
V: TRBV24-1
DNA: TGTGCCACCAGCCTCAGTACGTTAAGCGGGGAGCTGTTTTTT
CDR3: CATSLSTLSGELFF

J: TRBJ2-1
size: NA
length: 14
D: NA
V: TRBV19
DNA: TGTGCCAGTAGGGCAGCGAAGATGCGCAATGAGCAGTTCTTC
CDR3: CASRAAKMRNEQFF